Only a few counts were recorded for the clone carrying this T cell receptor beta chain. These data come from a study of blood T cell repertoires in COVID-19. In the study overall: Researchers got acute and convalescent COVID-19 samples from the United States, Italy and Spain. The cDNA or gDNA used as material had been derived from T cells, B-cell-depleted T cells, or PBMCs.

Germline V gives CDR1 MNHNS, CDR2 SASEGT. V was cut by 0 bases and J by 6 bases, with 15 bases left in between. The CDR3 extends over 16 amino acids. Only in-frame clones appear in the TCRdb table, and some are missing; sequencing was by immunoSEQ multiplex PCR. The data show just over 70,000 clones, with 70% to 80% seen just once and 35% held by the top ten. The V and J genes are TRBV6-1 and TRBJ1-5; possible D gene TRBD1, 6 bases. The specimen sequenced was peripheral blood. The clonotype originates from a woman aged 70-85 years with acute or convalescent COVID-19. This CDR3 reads CASSEAGAGAAQPQHF. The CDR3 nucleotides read TGTGCCAGCAGTGAAGCGGGGGCCGGGGCGGCTCAGCCCCAGCATTTT.